This T cell receptor (beta chain) was obtained from a study of cytomegalovirus exposure and HLA in healthy donors. Regarding the study as a whole: Reportedly, cytomegalovirus status was diagnosed with high sensitivity and specificity. Rare TCR sequences predominated, though certain public TCRs were found in many donors.

In regard to this clone: Its antigen is currently unknown.

Per germline, CDR1 DFQATT and CDR2 SNEGSKA (reference sequence). This CDR3 is built from 11 residues. V was cut by 6 bases and J by 4 bases, with 9 bases left in between. Generated by immunoSEQ multiplex PCR, the TCRdb table keeps only in-frame clones and is missing some. Of 220,000 or so clones listed, 85% to 95% were seen once; the top ten hold more than 1%. The sequence was collected from a woman younger than 30 in good health and CMV-seronegative. The rearrangement joins TRBV20-1 to TRBJ1-1, with no clear D. Sequencing was done on a sample of PBMCs. The CDR3 DNA is TGCAGTGCATTCGGGGTCACTGAAGCTTTCTTT. This translates into CSAFGVTEAFF.